These T cell receptor beta chains were read from a single sample in a study of T-cell reconstitution after alpha-beta-depleted transplantation in children. TCRdb redid the calling of the PCR reads with MiXCR, one entry per CDR3 protein. The repertoire holds 490,000 or so distinct CDR3 sequences, with 9.5% to 15% as singletons. The sample in question was PBMCs from the stem cell graft donor, obtained from the stem cell graft. Source of these receptors: a human donor who donated a stem cell graft to a child with combined immunodeficiency. The CDR3 runs from the conserved cysteine through the conserved F or W. The order of the fields is V gene, J gene, clone size, D gene, CDR3 DNA, CDR3 protein. The D gene is left open where the match is weak. Clone size appears in some rows only: once, few, many, or a class for an expanded clone.

v_gene: TRBV3-1; j_gene: TRBJ2-7; abundance: few; d_gene: .; CDR3nt: TGTGCCAGCAGCCAAGATCGTCACAGGCATGGGGACGAGCAGTACTTC; CDR3aa: CASSQDRHRHGDEQYF
v_gene: TRBV7-9; j_gene: TRBJ2-1; abundance: few; d_gene: .; CDR3nt: TGTGCCAGCAGCTCCTATTCGTATGAGCAGTTCTTC; CDR3aa: CASSSYSYEQFF
v_gene: TRBV2; j_gene: TRBJ2-1; abundance: few; d_gene: TRBD2; CDR3nt: TGTGCCAGCAATCCCGAGGAACTAGCGGGAGGCAATGAGCAGTTCTTC; CDR3aa: CASNPEELAGGNEQFF
v_gene: TRBV5-1; j_gene: TRBJ2-3; abundance: .; d_gene: TRBD2; CDR3nt: TGCGCCAGCAGCTTGGCTCCTACGCGGGGGGCGGATACGCAGTATTTT; CDR3aa: CASSLAPTRGADTQYF
v_gene: TRBV12-3/TRBV12-4; j_gene: TRBJ1-2; abundance: many; d_gene: TRBD1; CDR3nt: TGTGCCAGCAGTCCGGGACAGGGGGGGGTCTATGGCTACACCTTC; CDR3aa: CASSPGQGGVYGYTF
v_gene: TRBV6-2/TRBV6-3; j_gene: TRBJ2-3; abundance: .; d_gene: TRBD2; CDR3nt: TGTGCCAGCAGCACCTTATCCATAGGACTAGCGTTTAGCACAGATACGCAGTATTTT; CDR3aa: CASSTLSIGLAFSTDTQYF
v_gene: TRBV12-3/TRBV12-4; j_gene: TRBJ1-1; abundance: many; d_gene: .; CDR3nt: TGTGCCAGCAGCCTGGGAGGAAGGAACACTGAAGCTTTCTTT; CDR3aa: CASSLGGRNTEAFF
v_gene: TRBV20-1; j_gene: TRBJ2-5; abundance: few; d_gene: .; CDR3nt: TGCAGTGCTACAGGGGTCGAAGAGACCCAGTACTTC; CDR3aa: CSATGVEETQYF
v_gene: TRBV5-1; j_gene: TRBJ2-7; abundance: many; d_gene: .; CDR3nt: TGCGCCAGCACGCGGGGTGACCCCTACGAGCAGTACTTC; CDR3aa: CASTRGDPYEQYF
v_gene: TRBV20-1; j_gene: TRBJ2-3; abundance: many; d_gene: .; CDR3nt: TGCAGTGCTAGACAGGCCCCGGTTACGCAGTATTTT; CDR3aa: CSARQAPVTQYF
v_gene: TRBV13; j_gene: TRBJ2-2; abundance: .; d_gene: TRBD2; CDR3nt: TGTGCCAGCAGCGCACTGACTAGCGGGGTGAACACCGGGGAGCTGTTTTTT; CDR3aa: CASSALTSGVNTGELFF
v_gene: TRBV27; j_gene: TRBJ2-7; abundance: few; d_gene: TRBD2; CDR3nt: TGTGCCAGCATCGGACGAGCGGGGGGCTACGAGCAGTACTTC; CDR3aa: CASIGRAGGYEQYF
v_gene: TRBV25-1; j_gene: TRBJ2-4; abundance: .; d_gene: .; CDR3nt: TGTGCCAGCATCCTCGTGGGGCGAGCCAAAAACATTCAGTACTTC; CDR3aa: CASILVGRAKNIQYF
v_gene: TRBV4-3; j_gene: TRBJ2-7; abundance: many; d_gene: TRBD1; CDR3nt: TGCGCCAGCAGCCAACAGGGACAGGGACCATGGGGGGACTCCTACGAGCAGTACTTC; CDR3aa: CASSQQGQGPWGDSYEQYF
v_gene: TRBV25-1; j_gene: TRBJ2-1; abundance: few; d_gene: .; CDR3nt: TGTGCCAGCAGATACGACGGCTACAATGAGCAGTTCTTC; CDR3aa: CASRYDGYNEQFF
v_gene: TRBV28; j_gene: TRBJ2-5; abundance: .; d_gene: .; CDR3nt: TGTGCCACTTCACAGTACCAAGAGACCCAGTACTTC; CDR3aa: CATSQYQETQYF
v_gene: TRBV12-3/TRBV12-4; j_gene: TRBJ2-1; abundance: many; d_gene: TRBD2; CDR3nt: TGTGCCAGCAGTTTCCGACTAGCGGGGGAAGGGGAGCAGTTCTTC; CDR3aa: CASSFRLAGEGEQFF
v_gene: TRBV6-5; j_gene: TRBJ2-5; abundance: .; d_gene: TRBD2; CDR3nt: TGTGCCAGCAGTTACTCTCAGGGACTAGCGGGAGGAGAGACCCAGTACTTC; CDR3aa: CASSYSQGLAGGETQYF
v_gene: TRBV9; j_gene: TRBJ2-3; abundance: many; d_gene: .; CDR3nt: TGTGCCAGCGGAACCGGGACACGAGCGTACCGTGGAGATACGCAGTATTTT; CDR3aa: CASGTGTRAYRGDTQYF
v_gene: TRBV4-3; j_gene: TRBJ1-1; abundance: many; d_gene: .; CDR3nt: TGCGCCAGCAGCCAACGTACGGACACCGAAGCTTTCTTT; CDR3aa: CASSQRTDTEAFF
v_gene: TRBV6-1; j_gene: TRBJ2-7; abundance: few; d_gene: .; CDR3nt: TGTGCCAGCAGCACCGCCCGGCTGTCGGCCTACGAGCAGTACTTC; CDR3aa: CASSTARLSAYEQYF
v_gene: TRBV4-2; j_gene: TRBJ2-1; abundance: few; d_gene: TRBD2; CDR3nt: TGTGCCAGCAGCCAAGATCAGACCGGGGGGGACAATGAGCAGTTCTTC; CDR3aa: CASSQDQTGGDNEQFF
v_gene: TRBV29-1; j_gene: TRBJ1-2; abundance: many; d_gene: .; CDR3nt: TGCAGCGTCCTGGCCGACAGGAGCTATGGCTACACCTTC; CDR3aa: CSVLADRSYGYTF
v_gene: TRBV11-1; j_gene: TRBJ2-1; abundance: few; d_gene: TRBD1; CDR3nt: TGTGCCAGCAGCGACAGGGGTTTGTACAATGAGCAGTTCTTC; CDR3aa: CASSDRGLYNEQFF
v_gene: TRBV5-1; j_gene: TRBJ2-1; abundance: many; d_gene: .; CDR3nt: TGCGCCAGCAGCTTGGATCCCTACAATGAGCAGTTCTTC; CDR3aa: CASSLDPYNEQFF
v_gene: TRBV29-1; j_gene: TRBJ2-3; abundance: many; d_gene: .; CDR3nt: TGCAGCGTTGAGATACTCTCAGATACGCAGTATTTT; CDR3aa: CSVEILSDTQYF
v_gene: TRBV27; j_gene: TRBJ2-3; abundance: .; d_gene: TRBD1; CDR3nt: TGTGCCAGCAGTTTCTTCCAGGGGGCGCGTACAGATACGCAGTATTTT; CDR3aa: CASSFFQGARTDTQYF
v_gene: TRBV15; j_gene: TRBJ1-4; abundance: few; d_gene: TRBD1; CDR3nt: TGTGCCACCAGCATCAGGGGGGGTAGTGAAAAACTGTTTTTT; CDR3aa: CATSIRGGSEKLFF
v_gene: TRBV29-1; j_gene: TRBJ2-7; abundance: .; d_gene: .; CDR3nt: TGCAGCGTTGAAGGGGGTAGGGGGACCTACGAGCAGTACTTC; CDR3aa: CSVEGGRGTYEQYF
v_gene: TRBV6-5; j_gene: TRBJ1-4; abundance: few; d_gene: .; CDR3nt: TGTGCCAGCAGTTACTCTCCCAGTGTAGAAAAACTGTTTTTT; CDR3aa: CASSYSPSVEKLFF
v_gene: TRBV11-2; j_gene: TRBJ2-1; abundance: few; d_gene: .; CDR3nt: TGTGCCAGCAGCATCCACGGGGGACGGGGCAATGAGCAGTTCTTC; CDR3aa: CASSIHGGRGNEQFF
v_gene: TRBV7-2; j_gene: TRBJ2-7; abundance: many; d_gene: TRBD2; CDR3nt: TGTGCCAGTCGGACTAGCGGGAGAAACGAGCAGTACTTC; CDR3aa: CASRTSGRNEQYF
v_gene: TRBV30; j_gene: TRBJ2-7; abundance: many; d_gene: .; CDR3nt: TGTGCCTGGGGGCCCACAAACGAGCAGTACTTC; CDR3aa: CAWGPTNEQYF
v_gene: TRBV9; j_gene: TRBJ2-7; abundance: few; d_gene: .; CDR3nt: TGTGCCAGCAGCGTAGCGTCGGGGTCCAGGGACGAGCAGTACTTC; CDR3aa: CASSVASGSRDEQYF
v_gene: TRBV12-3/TRBV12-4; j_gene: TRBJ2-6; abundance: few; d_gene: .; CDR3nt: TGTGCCAGCAGTTCCTTCACCTACTCTGGGGCCAACGTCCTGACTTTC; CDR3aa: CASSSFTYSGANVLTF
v_gene: TRBV4-3; j_gene: TRBJ2-7; abundance: many; d_gene: TRBD1; CDR3nt: TGCGCCAGCAGCCAAGTCGGGACAGGGGGGTACGAGCAGTACTTC; CDR3aa: CASSQVGTGGYEQYF
v_gene: TRBV7-6; j_gene: TRBJ1-2; abundance: .; d_gene: TRBD1; CDR3nt: TGTGCCAGCAGCCGAGGGAGGGGGCGCCGGGACTATGGCTACACCTTC; CDR3aa: CASSRGRGRRDYGYTF
v_gene: TRBV4-2; j_gene: TRBJ2-1; abundance: .; d_gene: .; CDR3nt: TGTGCCAGCAGCCCCCGGGACGGGAAGGGTGAGCAGTTCTTC; CDR3aa: CASSPRDGKGEQFF
v_gene: TRBV18; j_gene: TRBJ2-5; abundance: many; d_gene: .; CDR3nt: TGTGCCAGCTCACCACCGAGCGTGAAGGAGACCCAGTACTTC; CDR3aa: CASSPPSVKETQYF
v_gene: TRBV28; j_gene: TRBJ1-5; abundance: .; d_gene: .; CDR3nt: TGTGCCAGCAGTTTTCGGCCCCTCCGGAGCAATCAGCCCCAGCATTTT; CDR3aa: CASSFRPLRSNQPQHF
v_gene: TRBV5-1; j_gene: TRBJ2-3; abundance: few; d_gene: TRBD1; CDR3nt: TGCGCCAGCAGCAAGGGACAGGGGGTTGCAGATACGCAGTATTTT; CDR3aa: CASSKGQGVADTQYF
v_gene: TRBV3-1; j_gene: TRBJ2-3; abundance: few; d_gene: TRBD2; CDR3nt: TGTGCCAGCAGCCAAGATCAGGGACGGGGGGGCCTCGGTGATACGCAGTATTTT; CDR3aa: CASSQDQGRGGLGDTQYF
v_gene: TRBV30; j_gene: TRBJ2-2; abundance: few; d_gene: .; CDR3nt: TGTGCCTGGAGAGGCAGGACCAATACCGGGGAGCTGTTTTTT; CDR3aa: CAWRGRTNTGELFF
v_gene: TRBV6-5; j_gene: TRBJ1-5; abundance: many; d_gene: .; CDR3nt: TGTGCCAGCAGTTACGGCGAAGGGGTTTTTCAGCCCCAGCATTTT; CDR3aa: CASSYGEGVFQPQHF
v_gene: TRBV4-3; j_gene: TRBJ2-3; abundance: many; d_gene: .; CDR3nt: TGCGCCAGCAGCCTACTAGTGGGGAAACCGGATACGCAGTATTTT; CDR3aa: CASSLLVGKPDTQYF
v_gene: TRBV29-1; j_gene: TRBJ2-7; abundance: many; d_gene: .; CDR3nt: TGCAGCGTCGTAAAAGGAGGTGCCTACGAGCAGTACTTC; CDR3aa: CSVVKGGAYEQYF
v_gene: TRBV10-2; j_gene: TRBJ2-2; abundance: many; d_gene: TRBD1; CDR3nt: TGCGCCAGCGTTGAGACAGGGCCCGGGGAGCTGTTTTTT; CDR3aa: CASVETGPGELFF
v_gene: TRBV7-9; j_gene: TRBJ1-3; abundance: .; d_gene: .; CDR3nt: TGTGCCAGCAGTTGGGACATGGGCTCTGGAAACACCATATATTTT; CDR3aa: CASSWDMGSGNTIYF
v_gene: TRBV3-1; j_gene: TRBJ2-5; abundance: once; d_gene: .; CDR3nt: TGTGCCAGCAGCCAAGTCGGGACACTCCAAGAGACCCAGTACTTC; CDR3aa: CASSQVGTLQETQYF
v_gene: TRBV12-3/TRBV12-4; j_gene: TRBJ2-1; abundance: few; d_gene: .; CDR3nt: TGTGCCAGCAGCTACAATAGACTAAACGATGAGCAGTTCTTC; CDR3aa: CASSYNRLNDEQFF
v_gene: TRBV7-2; j_gene: TRBJ2-5; abundance: medium-sized; d_gene: .; CDR3nt: TGTGCCAGCAGCCAAGGCTTGGGAGAGACCCAGTACTTC; CDR3aa: CASSQGLGETQYF
v_gene: TRBV11-2; j_gene: TRBJ2-4; abundance: few; d_gene: .; CDR3nt: TGTGCCAGCAGCCACGGGGTGGGAATAGCCAAAAACATTCAGTACTTC; CDR3aa: CASSHGVGIAKNIQYF
v_gene: TRBV12-3/TRBV12-4; j_gene: TRBJ2-1; abundance: many; d_gene: TRBD2; CDR3nt: TGTGCCAGCAGTTGGCAGGCGGGGGGCCCCAATGAGCAGTTCTTC; CDR3aa: CASSWQAGGPNEQFF
v_gene: TRBV29-1; j_gene: TRBJ2-5; abundance: .; d_gene: .; CDR3nt: TGCAGCGTTCGGACACTATCGGGCCAAGAGACCCAGTACTTC; CDR3aa: CSVRTLSGQETQYF
v_gene: TRBV5-1; j_gene: TRBJ1-1; abundance: few; d_gene: .; CDR3nt: TGCGCCAGCAGCTTGTTTGTCAGTAGCACTGAAGCTTTCTTT; CDR3aa: CASSLFVSSTEAFF
v_gene: TRBV4-2; j_gene: TRBJ2-1; abundance: .; d_gene: TRBD1; CDR3nt: TGTGCCAGCAGCCAGGGATCCGGGACAGTAAATGAGCAGTTCTTC; CDR3aa: CASSQGSGTVNEQFF
v_gene: TRBV7-6; j_gene: TRBJ1-5; abundance: few; d_gene: .; CDR3nt: TGTGCCAGCAGCTTAGAACAGGCGGGCAATCAGCCCCAGCATTTT; CDR3aa: CASSLEQAGNQPQHF
v_gene: TRBV7-9; j_gene: TRBJ1-2; abundance: few; d_gene: TRBD1; CDR3nt: TGTGCCAGCAGCTCGGACAGGGGAGCTAACTATGGCTACACCTTC; CDR3aa: CASSSDRGANYGYTF
v_gene: TRBV7-8; j_gene: TRBJ1-1; abundance: .; d_gene: .; CDR3nt: TGTGCCAGCAGCTCCACGTTCGACAGGCCGGCTTTCTTT; CDR3aa: CASSSTFDRPAFF
v_gene: TRBV5-5; j_gene: TRBJ1-3; abundance: few; d_gene: .; CDR3nt: TGTGCCAGCAGCTCACTGGAGAGCTCTGGAAACACCATATATTTT; CDR3aa: CASSSLESSGNTIYF